A single sample gave rise to the 16 T cell receptor beta chains below, sequenced in a study of blood T cell repertoires in COVID-19. Profiled with immunoSEQ multiplex PCR; TCRdb holds only in-frame clones, not every one. This table has about 120,000 clones, around 80% appearing once. Sequenced sample: peripheral blood. The receptor set was obtained from a man aged 45-65 years with acute or convalescent COVID-19.

This chain uses TRBV6-5 with TRBJ1-2, with D possibly matching TRBD1 (5 bases). CDR1 and CDR2 from the germline V gene are MNHEY and SVGAGI. The V end was cut by 8 bases, the J end by 7 bases, with 11 bases between. The CDR3 runs to 11 residues. DNA of the CDR3: TGTGCCAGCCGGGACTCCCGTGGCTACACCTTC. Its protein is CASRDSRGYTF.

This clone was detected once. The chain has TRBV6-6 and TRBJ2-7; D might be TRBD1 (6 bases). The CDR3 has 12 amino acids. Germline CDR1 reads MNHNY; CDR2 reads SVGAGI (reference sequence). V was shortened by 10 bases and J by 2 bases, with 12 bases between the two germline ends. The CDR3 spells CATRTDAYEQYF. CDR3 nucleotide sequence: TGTGCCACCAGGACAGATGCCTACGAGCAGTACTTC.

This chain links TRBV5-1 with TRBJ1-6; D not resolved. The length of the CDR3 is 19 residues. Germline CDR1 reads SGHRS; CDR2 reads YFSETQ. Trimming removed 4 bases at V and 6 bases at J, with 26 bases between. The CDR3 sequence: CASSPLLWPGSRSNSPLHF. CDR3 bases: TGCGCCAGCAGCCCCCTTTTATGGCCGGGATCGAGAAGTAATTCACCCCTCCACTTT.

J is TRBJ2-5 and V is TRBV11-2, with a tentative D call TRBD2 (5 bases). This CDR3 has 14 residues. Trimming cost V 5 bases and J 4 bases, with 14 bases left between them. Germline CDR1 is SGHAT and CDR2 is FQNNGV. The CDR3 DNA sequence: TGTGCCAGCAGCCCACTGAGAGGGAGAGAGACCCAGTACTTC. Protein: CASSPLRGRETQYF.

The rearrangement uses TRBV6-5 and TRBJ2-1; 14 bases are a match to TRBD2. The CDR3 loop spans 15 amino acids. Germline assignment: CDR1 MNHEY and CDR2 SVGAGI. V dropped 1 base and J dropped 9; count of bases not matched to a gene: 2. As DNA, the CDR3 is TGTGCCAGCAGTTACTGGACTAGCGGGAGGATTGAGCAGTTCTTC. This sequence encodes CASSYWTSGRIEQFF.

J is TRBJ2-7 and V is TRBV4-1, with a tentative D call TRBD1 (6 bases). Between the trimmed V and J ends, which lost 1 base and 2 bases, there was a span of 9 bases. There are 14 residues in the CDR3. Germline values: CDR1 MGHRA, CDR2 YSYEKL. The CDR3 region is CASSQAEGAYEQYF. CDR3 in DNA: TGCGCCAGCAGCCAAGCTGAGGGGGCCTACGAGCAGTACTTC.

The rearrangement links TRBV10-1 to TRBJ2-5; 12 bases align to TRBD2. V dropped 10 bases and J dropped 4; count of bases not matched to a gene: 10. This CDR3 contains 15 residues. Per the germline V gene, CDR1 is WNHNN and CDR2 is SYGVQD (reference sequence). CDR3 amino acids: CATPPSGGAVETQYF. The CDR3 nucleotides read TGCGCCACACCCCCTAGCGGGGGGGCCGTAGAGACCCAGTACTTC.

This clone appeared once. The V gene is TRBV19, the J gene TRBJ1-2, with a weak D call TRBD1 (5 bases). Germline CDR1 LNHDA, CDR2 SQIVND (reference sequence). With 10 bases removed from V and 0 bases from J, the gap between germline ends came to 9 bases. The CDR3 totals 12 residues. Written as DNA, the CDR3 is TGTGCCATTTCGACAGCTAACTATGGCTACACCTTC. It is translated as CAISTANYGYTF. The full variable domain, rest sourced from reference TRBV19 and TRBJ1-2, is DGGITQSPKYLFRKEGQNVTLSCEQNLNHDAMYWYRQDPGQGLRLIYYSQIVNDFQKGDIAEGYSVSREKKESFPLTVTSAQKNPTAFYLCAISTANYGYTFGSGTRLTVV.

The V gene is TRBV19, the J gene TRBJ2-4; 7 bases are a match to TRBD1. This CDR3 is 16 amino acids long. The ends lost 2 bases at V and 7 bases at J; junction bases unmatched: 11. Germline CDR1 is LNHDA and CDR2 is SQIVND (reference sequence). CDR3: CASSIPPGQLGNIQYF. The CDR3 coding sequence is TGTGCCAGTAGTATACCCCCGGGACAGTTGGGGAACATTCAGTACTTC.

The rearrangement uses TRBV11-2 and TRBJ2-5; 7 nucleotides agree with TRBD2. Germline V gives CDR1 SGHAT, CDR2 FQNNGV. The CDR3 is 17 residues long. J gave up 2 bases and V 1 base, and 10 bases lay outside the gene matches. CDR3 sequence reads: CASSLAVFVGGQETQYF. The CDR3 coding sequence is TGTGCCAGCAGCTTAGCAGTATTTGTGGGAGGGCAAGAGACCCAGTACTTC.

The chain combines TRBV3-1 (or the pseudogene TRBV3-2) with TRBJ1-2; D may be TRBD1 (6 bases). The V and J ends lost 1 base and 1 base respectively, with 7 bases between them. Germline CDR1 is LGHDT and CDR2 is YNNKEL (reference sequence). The CDR3 contains 14 residues. CDR3: CASSQGTVNYGYTF. The CDR3 coding sequence is TGTGCCAGCAGCCAAGGGACAGTTAACTATGGCTACACCTTC.

This rearrangement joins TRBV11-2 to TRBJ2-7; 7 positions match TRBD1. V trimming: 3 bases; J trimming: 6 bases; junction bases outside the gene matches: 5. From germline, CDR1 is SGHAT and CDR2 FQNNGV. The length of the CDR3 is 13 residues. In DNA form, the CDR3 reads TGTGCCAGCAGCTTCGGGACAGTTGGCGAGCAGTACTTC. This gives the protein CASSFGTVGEQYF.

In regard to this clone: The sample holds other DNA sequences that translate to the same CDR3. The chain combines TRBV20-1 with TRBJ2-7, with D possibly being TRBD1 (5 bases). Germline V gene sequence: CDR1 DFQATT, CDR2 SNEGSKA (reference sequence). V gave up 2 bases and J gave up 3 bases, with 5 bases separating them. This CDR3 is built from 11 residues. The CDR3 DNA follows: TGCAGTGCTAGACAGGGCTACGAGCAGTACTTC. The encoded protein is CSARQGYEQYF.

The chain employs TRBV14 and TRBJ1-5; D is ambiguous. Germline values: CDR1 SGHDN, CDR2 FVKESK. V gave up 4 bases and J gave up 11 bases, with 18 bases separating them. This CDR3 contains 14 residues. CDR3 in amino acids: CASSRAGNQQTQHF. CDR3 DNA: TGTGCCAGCAGCCGGGCCGGGAACCAGCAGACCCAGCATTTT.

The chain is built from TRBV27 and TRBJ2-1; 7 nucleotides match TRBD2. This CDR3 contains 16 residues. CDR1 and CDR2 (germline): MNHEY, SMNVEV (reference sequence). J lost 0 bases, V lost 5 bases, and 7 bases had no gene match. CDR3 sequence: CASSRLLAASYNEQFF. In nucleotides, the CDR3 is TGTGCCAGCAGTAGGTTGCTAGCGGCCTCCTACAATGAGCAGTTCTTC.

The chain is built from TRBV5-1 and TRBJ2-7; D may be TRBD1 (5 bases). Germline V gene sequence: CDR1 SGHRS, CDR2 YFSETQ. This CDR3 contains 13 residues. With 2 bases removed from V and 1 base from J, the gap between germline ends came to 7 bases. The DNA of the CDR3 is TGCGCCAGCAGCTTAGGACAATCCTACGAGCAGTACTTC. Its translation: CASSLGQSYEQYF.